This T cell receptor (beta chain) appears in the sequencing data of a study of blood T cell repertoires in COVID-19. The assay was immunoSEQ multiplex PCR, and TCRdb's table has in-frame clones only and misses some. Among around 220,000 clones listed, roughly 89% were seen once. Enrolled through a virtual design, the participants were between roughly 18 and 90 years of age and came from around 25 US areas. CDR1 and CDR2 from the germline V gene are SGHRS and YFSETQ. This CDR3 has 17 residues. The V end lost 0 bases, the J end lost 0 bases, and 14 bases lay between the germline ends. This sequence joins TRBV5-1 and TRBJ2-3; the D gene is possibly TRBD1 (5 bases). The sample comprised PBMCs or T cells enriched from blood (not recorded which). This receptor was identified in a man aged 30-40 years who had been exposed to COVID-19. The CDR3 here is CASSLATRGPSTDTQYF. DNA of the CDR3: TGCGCCAGCAGCTTGGCGACAAGGGGCCCTAGCACAGATACGCAGTATTTT.